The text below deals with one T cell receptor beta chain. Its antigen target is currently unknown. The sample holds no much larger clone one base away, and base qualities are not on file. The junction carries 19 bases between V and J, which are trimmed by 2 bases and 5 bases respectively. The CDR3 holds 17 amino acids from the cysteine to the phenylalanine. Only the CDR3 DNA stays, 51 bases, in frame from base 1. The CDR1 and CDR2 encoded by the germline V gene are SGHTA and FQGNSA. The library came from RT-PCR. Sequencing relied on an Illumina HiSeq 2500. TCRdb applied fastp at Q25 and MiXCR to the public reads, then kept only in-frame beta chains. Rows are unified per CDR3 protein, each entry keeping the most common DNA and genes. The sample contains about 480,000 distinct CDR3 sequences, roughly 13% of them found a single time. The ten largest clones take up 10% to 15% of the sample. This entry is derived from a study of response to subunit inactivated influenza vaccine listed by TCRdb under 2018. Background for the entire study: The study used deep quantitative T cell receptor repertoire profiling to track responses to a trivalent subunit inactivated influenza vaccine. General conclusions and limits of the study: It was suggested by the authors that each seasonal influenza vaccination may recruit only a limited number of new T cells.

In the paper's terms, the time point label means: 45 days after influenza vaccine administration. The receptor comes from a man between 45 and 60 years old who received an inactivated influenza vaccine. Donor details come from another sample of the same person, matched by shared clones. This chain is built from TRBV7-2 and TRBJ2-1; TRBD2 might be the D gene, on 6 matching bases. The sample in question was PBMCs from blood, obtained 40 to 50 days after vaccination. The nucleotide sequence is TGTGCCAGCAGCTTAAATACAGCCCGGGACTGGCACAATGAGCAGTTCTTC. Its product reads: CASSLNTARDWHNEQFF.